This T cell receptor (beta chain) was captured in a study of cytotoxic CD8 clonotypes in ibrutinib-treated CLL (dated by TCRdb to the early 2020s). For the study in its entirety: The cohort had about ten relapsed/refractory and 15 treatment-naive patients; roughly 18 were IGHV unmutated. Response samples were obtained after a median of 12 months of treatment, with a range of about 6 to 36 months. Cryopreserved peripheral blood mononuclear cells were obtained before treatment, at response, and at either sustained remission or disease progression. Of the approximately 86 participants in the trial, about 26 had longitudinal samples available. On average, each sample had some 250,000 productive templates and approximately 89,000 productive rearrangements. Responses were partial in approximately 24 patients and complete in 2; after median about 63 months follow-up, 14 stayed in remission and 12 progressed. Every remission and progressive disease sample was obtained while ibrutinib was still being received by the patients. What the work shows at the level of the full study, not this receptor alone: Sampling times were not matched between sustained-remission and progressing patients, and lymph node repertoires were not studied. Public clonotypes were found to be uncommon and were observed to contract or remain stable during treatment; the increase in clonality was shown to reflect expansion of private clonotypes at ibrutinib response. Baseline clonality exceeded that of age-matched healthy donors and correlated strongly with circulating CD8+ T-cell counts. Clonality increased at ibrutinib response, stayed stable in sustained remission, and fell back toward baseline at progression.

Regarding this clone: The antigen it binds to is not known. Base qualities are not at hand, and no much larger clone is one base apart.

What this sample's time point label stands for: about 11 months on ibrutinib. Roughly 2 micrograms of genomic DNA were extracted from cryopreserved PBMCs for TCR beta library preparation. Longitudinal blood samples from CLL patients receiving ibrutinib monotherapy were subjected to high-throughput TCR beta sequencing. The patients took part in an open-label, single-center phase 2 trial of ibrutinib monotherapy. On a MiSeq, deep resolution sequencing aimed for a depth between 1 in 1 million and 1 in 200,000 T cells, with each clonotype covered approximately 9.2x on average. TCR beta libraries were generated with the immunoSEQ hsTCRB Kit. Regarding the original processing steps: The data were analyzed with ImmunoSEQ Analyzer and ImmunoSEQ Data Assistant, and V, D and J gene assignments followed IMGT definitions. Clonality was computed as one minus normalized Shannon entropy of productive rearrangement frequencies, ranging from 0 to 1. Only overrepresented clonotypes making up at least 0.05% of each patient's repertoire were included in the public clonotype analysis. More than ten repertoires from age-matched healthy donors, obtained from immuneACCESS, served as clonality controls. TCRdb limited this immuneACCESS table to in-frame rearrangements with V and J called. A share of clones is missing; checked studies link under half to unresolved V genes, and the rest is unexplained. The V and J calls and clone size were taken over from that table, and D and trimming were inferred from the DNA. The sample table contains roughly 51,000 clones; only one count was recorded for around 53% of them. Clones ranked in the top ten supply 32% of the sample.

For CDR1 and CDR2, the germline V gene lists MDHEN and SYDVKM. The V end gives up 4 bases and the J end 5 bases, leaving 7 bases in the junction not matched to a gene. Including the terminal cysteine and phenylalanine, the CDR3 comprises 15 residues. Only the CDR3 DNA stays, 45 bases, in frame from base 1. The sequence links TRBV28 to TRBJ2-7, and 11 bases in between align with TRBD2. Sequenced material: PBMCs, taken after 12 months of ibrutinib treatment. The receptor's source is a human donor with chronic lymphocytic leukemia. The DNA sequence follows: TGTGCCAGCAGTTCGGCTAGCGGGAGGATTCACGAGCAGTACTTC. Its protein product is CASSSASGRIHEQYF.